What follows are 19 T cell receptor beta chains derived from one specimen sequenced in a study of blood T cell repertoires in COVID-19. Using immunoSEQ multiplex PCR, the repertoire was profiled, and TCRdb retains in-frame clones only, with some absent. In the table there are over 85,000 clones, around 85% of which are singletons. Specimen: peripheral blood. The receptors were gathered from a man at least 80 years old with acute or convalescent COVID-19.

The genes are TRBV19 and TRBJ2-2; unclear D gene. CDR1 LNHDA and CDR2 SQIVND come from the germline V gene (reference sequence). V was cut by 3 bases and J by 5 bases, with 13 bases left in between. The CDR3 has 15 amino acids. The CDR3 DNA reads TGTGCCAGTAGTATTGGAACAACGCGGACCGGGGAGCTGTTTTTT. Protein sequence: CASSIGTTRTGELFF.

This sequence joins TRBV7-3 and TRBJ2-1; TRBD2 aligns across 8 bases. The V and J ends lost 5 bases and 6 bases, in that order; junction bases with no gene match: 12. Per the germline V gene, CDR1 is SGHTA and CDR2 is FQGTGA. The CDR3 contains 16 residues. This CDR3 reads CASSEYSGVNVNEQFF. As DNA, the CDR3 is TGTGCCAGCAGCGAGTATAGCGGGGTTAATGTCAATGAGCAGTTCTTC. Full variable domain (rest looked up from reference TRBV7-3 and TRBJ2-1): GAGVSQTPSNKVTEKGKYVELRCDPISGHTALYWYRQSLGQGPEFLIYFQGTGAADDSGLPNDRFFAVRPEGSVSTLKIQRTERGDSAVYLCASSEYSGVNVNEQFFGPGTRLTVL.

This clone was recorded only once. The chain couples TRBV29-1 to TRBJ1-2; 10 bases are shared with TRBD1. The CDR3 is 12 amino acids. V was clipped by 8 bases and J by 8 bases; unmatched bases: 8. The germline V gene has CDR1 SQVTM and CDR2 ANQGSEA. The CDR3 sequence: CSTKTGGGGYTF. Written as DNA, the CDR3 is TGCAGCACCAAGACAGGGGGCGGGGGCTACACCTTC.

The chain couples TRBV5-1 to TRBJ2-1; maybe TRBD2 (7 bases). Per germline, CDR1 SGHRS and CDR2 YFSETQ. This CDR3 has 15 residues. Deletions cut 1 base from V and 9 bases from J, with 17 bases between. CDR3 coding DNA: TGCGCCAGCAGCTTGACGGCCGGGGGCGGGGGTGAGCAGTTCTTC. Its translation is CASSLTAGGGGEQFF.

This chain connects TRBV3-1 (or the pseudogene TRBV3-2) to TRBJ1-5; TRBD1 aligns across 8 bases. This CDR3 is 16 amino acids long. The V gene end was trimmed by 0 bases and the J gene end by 9 bases; junction bases not matched to a gene: 10. Germline CDR1 LGHDT, CDR2 YNNKEL (reference sequence). CDR3 coding DNA: TGTGCCAGCAGCCAAGATCAGGGGGCCGAGGGACCGCCCCAGCATTTT. This translates into CASSQDQGAEGPPQHF.

The chain carries TRBV28 and TRBJ2-3, with no clear D. The V and J ends lost 7 bases and 2 bases respectively, with 10 bases between them. The CDR3 extends over 13 amino acids. Germline CDR1 MDHEN, CDR2 SYDVKM. Written as DNA, the CDR3 is TGTGCCAGCAAAACAGAGAACACAGATACGCAGTATTTT. This codes for CASKTENTDTQYF.

The genes are TRBV19 and TRBJ2-4; TRBD1 matches 9 bases. Germline V CDR1 and CDR2: LNHDA, SQIVND (reference sequence). The CDR3 is made up of 16 amino acids. The ends lost 6 bases at V and 6 bases at J; junction bases unmatched: 12. The CDR3 protein is CASRPPGQGRGNIQYF. The CDR3 DNA is TGTGCCAGTAGGCCCCCTGGACAGGGGAGGGGAAACATTCAGTACTTC.

The chain couples TRBV7-2 to TRBJ2-7; 9 bases line up with TRBD2. The CDR3 length is 16 residues. The junction had 7 bases not matched to a gene; V was cut back by 4 bases and J by 0 bases. Germline lookup yields CDR1 SGHTA and CDR2 FQGNSA. CDR3 residues: CASSWTGTSSSYEQYF. CDR3 coding DNA: TGTGCCAGCAGCTGGACCGGGACTAGCAGCTCCTACGAGCAGTACTTC.

The chain is built from TRBV28 and TRBJ2-5; TRBD1 aligns across 9 bases. Germline assignment: CDR1 MDHEN and CDR2 SYDVKM. Losses at the gene ends were 5 bases for V and 5 bases for J; bases not matched to a gene: 6. The CDR3 loop spans 14 amino acids. The CDR3 DNA reads as TGTGCCAGCAGTCAACAGGGGGCGCGGGAGACCCAGTACTTC. Protein sequence: CASSQQGARETQYF.

This clone was counted between two and nine times. The V gene is TRBV9, the J gene TRBJ2-3, with D perhaps matching TRBD1 (5 bases). Trimming left V 0 bases short and J 4 bases short, with 12 bases between. CDR3 length: 15 amino acids. CDR1 and CDR2 from the germline V gene are SGDLS and YYNGEE. CDR3 amino acids: CASSVEGRVADTQYF. The CDR3 DNA follows: TGTGCCAGCAGCGTAGAAGGCAGGGTGGCAGATACGCAGTATTTT.

This clone was seen a single time. The chain employs TRBV28 and TRBJ1-6; possible D gene TRBD1, 6 bases. The CDR3 sequence is 12 residues long. Trimming stripped 10 bases from V and 10 bases from J, with 14 bases between. The germline gives CDR1 MDHEN, CDR2 SYDVKM. The CDR3 coding sequence is TGTGCCATCGGACAGAAGAGGTCACCCCTCCACTTT. Translation: CAIGQKRSPLHF.

The chain couples TRBV6-5 to TRBJ2-2; no clear D. Germline V gives CDR1 MNHEY, CDR2 SVGAGI. V lost 7 bases and J lost 7, with 10 bases in between. This CDR3 comprises 12 residues. CDR3 in DNA: TGTGCCAGCAAGAACGGGTACGGGGAGCTGTTTTTT. It encodes CASKNGYGELFF.

This clone occurred a few times. This chain connects TRBV29-1 to TRBJ1-1; 9 nucleotides match TRBD1. Germline trimming cut 8 bases from V and 4 bases from J; bases unmatched to any gene: 14. Germline CDR1 is SQVTM and CDR2 is ANQGSEA. The CDR3 spans 15 residues. For the CDR3, the DNA is TGCAGCTGTGGGTTACAGGGGGCAAAGAGCACTGAAGCTTTCTTT. Protein sequence: CSCGLQGAKSTEAFF.

V usage is TRBV11-2 and J usage is TRBJ2-1; the match to TRBD2 covers 14 bases. The ends lost 4 bases at V and 12 bases at J; junction bases unmatched: 14. The germline V gene encodes CDR1 SGHAT and CDR2 FQNNGV. This CDR3 has 17 amino acids. Here the CDR3 DNA reads TGTGCCAGCAGCTCCCACCCGCCGGGACTAGCGGGAGTAGGGCAGTTCTTC. Its protein is CASSSHPPGLAGVGQFF.

In this sample, this clone turned up a few times. V gene TRBV6-1 combines with J gene TRBJ1-3; 8 positions match TRBD1. The CDR3 runs to 18 residues. The J segment lost 0 bases and the V segment lost 5 bases, leaving 12 bases of the junction unmatched. Germline CDR1 and CDR2: MNHNS and SASEGT. In DNA, the CDR3 is TGTGCCAGCAGTAAAGGAGCCGGGACAGGATCCTCTGGAAACACCATATATTTT. It specifies CASSKGAGTGSSGNTIYF.

In this sample, this clone turned up once. The rearrangement uses TRBV7-8 and TRBJ2-3; 12 bases are a match to TRBD2. This CDR3 has 17 amino acids. Germline V CDR1 and CDR2: SGHVS, FQNEAQ. V trimming: 3 bases; J trimming: 7 bases; junction bases outside the gene matches: 11. The DNA of the CDR3 is TGTGCCAGCAGCTTCCGGACTAGCGGGACAACTCAGAATACGCAGTATTTT. It specifies CASSFRTSGTTQNTQYF.

The V and J genes are TRBV18 and TRBJ1-4, with a tentative D call TRBD1 (6 bases). CDR3 length: 19 amino acids. V was pared by 6 bases and J by 2 bases, with 25 bases between. In germline, CDR1 is KGHSH, CDR2 LQKENI. The chain's CDR3 is CASSTYAGGGLSTNEKLFF. CDR3 nucleotides: TGTGCCAGCTCGACTTATGCCGGGGGGGGCCTGTCGACTAATGAAAAACTGTTTTTT.

This clone was recorded a few times. V usage is TRBV5-6 and J usage is TRBJ1-2; 9 positions agree with TRBD1. The CDR3 length is 16 residues. The J segment lost 6 bases and the V segment lost 4 bases, leaving 13 bases of the junction unmatched. Germline V gene lookup returns CDR1 SGHDT and CDR2 YYEEEE. The CDR3 loop reads CASSGTDRGTLDGYTF. Here the CDR3 DNA reads TGTGCCAGCAGCGGCACGGACAGGGGAACTCTCGATGGCTACACCTTC.

The V call is TRBV19, the J call TRBJ1-2; D not certain. Germline V gene data show CDR1 as LNHDA and CDR2 as SQIVND (reference sequence). The CDR3 runs 14 residues. The V and J ends lost 4 bases and 4 bases respectively, with 13 bases between them. DNA for the CDR3: TGTGCCAGTAGTAGCGCGGGGTGGATCTATGGCTACACCTTC. Translating it yields CASSSAGWIYGYTF.